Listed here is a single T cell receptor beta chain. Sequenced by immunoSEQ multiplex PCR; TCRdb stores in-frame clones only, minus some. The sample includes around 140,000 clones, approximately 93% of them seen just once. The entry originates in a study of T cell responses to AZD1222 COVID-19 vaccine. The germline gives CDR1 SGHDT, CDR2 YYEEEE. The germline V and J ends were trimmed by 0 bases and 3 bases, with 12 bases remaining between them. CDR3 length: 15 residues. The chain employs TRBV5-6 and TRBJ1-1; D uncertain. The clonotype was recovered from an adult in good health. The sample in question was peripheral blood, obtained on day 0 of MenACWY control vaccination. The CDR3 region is CASSLGARSYTEAFF. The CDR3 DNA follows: TGTGCCAGCAGCTTGGGAGCCAGATCTTACACTGAAGCTTTCTTT.